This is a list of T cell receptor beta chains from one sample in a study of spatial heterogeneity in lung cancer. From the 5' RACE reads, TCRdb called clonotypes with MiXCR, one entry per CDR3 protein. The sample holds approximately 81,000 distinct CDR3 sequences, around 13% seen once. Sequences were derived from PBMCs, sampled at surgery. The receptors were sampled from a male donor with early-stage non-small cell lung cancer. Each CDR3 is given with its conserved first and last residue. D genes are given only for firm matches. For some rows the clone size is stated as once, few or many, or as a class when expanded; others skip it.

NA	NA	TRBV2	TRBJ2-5	CASRQKETQYF	TGTGCCAGCAGACAAAAAGAGACCCAGTACTTC
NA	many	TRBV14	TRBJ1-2	CPSSQGQAYGYTF	TGTCCCAGCAGCCAAGGGCAGGCGTATGGCTACACCTTC
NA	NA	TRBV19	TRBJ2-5	CASSIVGQGLQETQYF	TGTGCCAGTAGTATAGTGGGTCAGGGGCTCCAAGAGACCCAGTACTTC
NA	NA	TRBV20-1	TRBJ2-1	CSASRLENEQFF	TGCAGTGCTAGTCGATTAGAGAATGAGCAGTTCTTC
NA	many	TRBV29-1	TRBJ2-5	CSVEEQETQYF	TGCAGCGTTGAAGAGCAAGAGACCCAGTACTTC
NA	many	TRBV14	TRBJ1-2	CASSQEASPYGYTF	TGTGCCAGCAGCCAAGAGGCCAGCCCCTATGGCTACACCTTC
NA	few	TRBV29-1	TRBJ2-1	CSVEDLVGIRSFF	TGCAGCGTTGAAGACCTTGTGGGGATTCGGTCGTTCTTC
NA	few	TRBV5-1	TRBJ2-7	CASSLEMGLNEQYF	TGCGCCAGCAGCTTGGAAATGGGGCTCAACGAGCAGTACTTC
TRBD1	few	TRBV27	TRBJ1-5	CASSLCPRLDRGRGNQPQHF	TGTGCCAGCAGTTTATGCCCCCGATTGGACAGGGGCAGAGGCAATCAGCCCCAGCATTTT
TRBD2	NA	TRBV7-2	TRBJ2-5	CASSLLAGGPAQETQYF	TGTGCCAGCAGCTTACTAGCGGGGGGGCCAGCCCAAGAGACCCAGTACTTC
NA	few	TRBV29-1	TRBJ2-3	CSVGAGLGSTDTQYF	TGCAGCGTTGGGGCAGGGCTCGGGAGCACAGATACGCAGTATTTT
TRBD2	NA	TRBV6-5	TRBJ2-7	CASSPSGLAAEQYF	TGTGCCAGCAGCCCCTCGGGACTAGCGGCCGAGCAGTACTTC
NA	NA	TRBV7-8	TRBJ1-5	CASSTLLGAHQPQHF	TGTGCCAGCAGCACCCTGTTGGGGGCGCATCAGCCCCAGCATTTT
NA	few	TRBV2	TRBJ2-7	CASSGRDGYEQYF	TGTGCCAGCAGTGGCCGGGACGGCTACGAGCAGTACTTC
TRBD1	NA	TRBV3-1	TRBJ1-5	CASSFGQGGQPQHF	TGTGCCAGCAGCTTCGGACAGGGCGGGCAGCCCCAGCATTTT
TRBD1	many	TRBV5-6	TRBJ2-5	CASSLESRGIRRQETQYF	TGTGCCAGCAGCTTGGAGAGCAGGGGGATCAGAAGGCAAGAGACCCAGTACTTC
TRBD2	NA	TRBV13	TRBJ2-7	CASSPGTSGRESYEQYF	TGTGCCAGCAGCCCGGGGACTAGCGGGAGGGAATCCTACGAGCAGTACTTC
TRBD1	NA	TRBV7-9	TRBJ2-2	CASSWTGSGGELFF	TGTGCCAGCAGCTGGACAGGGTCCGGCGGGGAGCTGTTTTTT
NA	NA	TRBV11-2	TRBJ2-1	CASNKRDEQFF	TGTGCCAGCAACAAGAGGGATGAGCAGTTCTTC
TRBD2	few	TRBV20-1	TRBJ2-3	CSARDSNGGAPDTQYF	TGCAGTGCTAGAGATTCGAACGGGGGGGCCCCAGATACGCAGTATTTT
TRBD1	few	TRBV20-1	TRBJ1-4	CSASGTGNEKLFF	TGCAGTGCTTCCGGGACAGGGAATGAAAAACTGTTTTTT
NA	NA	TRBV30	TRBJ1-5	CAWSVGSNQPQHF	TGTGCCTGGAGTGTGGGTTCCAATCAGCCCCAGCATTTT
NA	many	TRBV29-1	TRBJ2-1	CSVTIYNEQFF	TGCAGCGTTACGATCTACAATGAGCAGTTCTTC
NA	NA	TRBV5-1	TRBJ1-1	CASSLVGMNTEAFF	TGCGCCAGCAGCTTGGTCGGAATGAACACTGAAGCTTTCTTT
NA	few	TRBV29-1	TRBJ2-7	CSAVTSIAYPAIEQYF	TGCAGCGCGGTGACTAGTATCGCATACCCCGCCATCGAGCAGTACTTC
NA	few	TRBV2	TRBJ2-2	CASSERGLRSGELFF	TGTGCCAGCAGTGAACGCGGACTTCGCTCCGGGGAGCTGTTTTTT
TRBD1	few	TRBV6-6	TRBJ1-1	CASSDVQGASAEAFF	TGTGCCAGCAGTGACGTACAGGGGGCATCGGCGGAAGCTTTCTTT
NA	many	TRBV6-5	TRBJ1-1	CASSGGARRTEAFF	TGTGCCAGCAGCGGGGGCGCGAGGCGAACTGAAGCTTTCTTT
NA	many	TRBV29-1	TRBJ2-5	CSVEGLDETQYF	TGCAGCGTTGAAGGGCTAGACGAGACCCAGTACTTC
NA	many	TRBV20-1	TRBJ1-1	CSGVKQLNTEAFF	TGCAGTGGAGTAAAACAGTTGAACACTGAAGCTTTCTTT
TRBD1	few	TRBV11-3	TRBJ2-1	CASSLVGQGLGEQFF	TGTGCCAGCAGCTTAGTGGGACAGGGTTTAGGTGAGCAGTTCTTC
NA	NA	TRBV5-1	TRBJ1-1	CASSLEHANTEAFF	TGCGCCAGCAGCTTGGAACATGCTAACACTGAAGCTTTCTTT
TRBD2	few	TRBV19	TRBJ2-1	CASSRGLAGYGEQFF	TGTGCCAGTAGCCGGGGACTAGCGGGCTACGGTGAGCAGTTCTTC
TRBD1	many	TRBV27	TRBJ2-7	CASSPGQGNRDHEQYF	TGTGCCAGCAGTCCAGGACAGGGGAATCGTGACCACGAGCAGTACTTC
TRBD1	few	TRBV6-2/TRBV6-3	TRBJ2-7	CASSYPDRGDRNYEQYF	TGTGCCAGCAGTTACCCGGACAGGGGGGATCGGAACTACGAGCAGTACTTC